The entry that follows covers one T cell receptor beta chain sequence. This clone has more than one count but fewer than ten. Base quality data are lacking; no much larger clone is found one base away. This sample was included in a study of graft-versus-host responses after intestinal transplantation (dated by TCRdb to about 2021). In the study overall: Multivisceral, liver-intestinal, or isolated intestinal transplants were received by the recipients. The cohort enrolled about two dozen intestinal transplant recipients including one retransplant, and a few patients lacking pretransplant specimens were excluded. Alloreactive clones were identified by sequencing pre-transplant mixed lymphocyte reaction products and comparing them with unstimulated pre-transplant donor and recipient T cells. Samples from a few later patients were sequenced in-house on an Illumina MiSeq with MiXCR processing rather than by the commercial service. After intestinal transplantation, graft-versus-host and host-versus-graft alloreactive T cell clones were followed in the graft, circulation and bone marrow using bulk TCR-beta CDR3 sequencing. All recipients received anti-thymocyte globulin induction followed by maintenance tacrolimus and steroids for three to four years. Donor T cell macrochimerism was defined as a peak of at least 4% donor T cells among recipient peripheral blood mononuclear cells.

Preparation of the library involved the immunoSEQ multiplex PCR assay. For most patients, genomic DNA was isolated with the Qiagen DNeasy Blood and Tissue Kit and sent frozen to Adaptive Biotechnologies for TCR sequencing. Adaptive Biotechnologies carried out high-throughput TCR-beta CDR3 sequencing of genomic DNA for most patients. Concerning the study's data processing: Adaptive's ImmunoSEQ software supplied the TCR sequencing data for around 19 patients, while MiXCR and VDJtools were used to process three other patients. To correct CD4 versus CD8 sorting errors, sequences present in both subsets at a frequency ratio below 5:1 were removed. CDR3 nucleotide sequences shared by donor and recipient were removed because the origin of these sequences could not be assigned. At least 2-fold expansion over unstimulated cells and a minimum CFSE-low frequency of 0.002% (template counts) or 0.001% (read counts) were required for clones to be classified as alloreactive. Mappable clones were those detected in sequenced pre-transplant spleen, lymph node, or MLR CFSE-low populations of the donor or recipient. Cumulative frequency of alloreactive clones was calculated as a percentage of all sequences weighted by copy number. TCRdb carries this immuneACCESS record with in-frame sequences only. Its versions omit some clonotypes, under half of them owing to an unresolved V gene in the studies checked, with the rest unexplained. From that table come the V and J calls and clone size; the DNA was used to work out D and trimming. This sample is represented by about 17,000 clones; around two fifths of them were singletons. Clones ranked in the top ten supply 3.5% to 4.5% of the sample.

The time point label, as the study defines it: cells obtained before transplantation from donor or recipient. In the mixed lymphocyte reactions, roughly 200,000 CFSE-labeled pre-transplant responders were plated with roughly 200,000 irradiated violet-dye-labeled stimulators and cultured for roughly six days. Proliferating CD3+CD4+CFSE-low and CD3+CD8+CFSE-low responder cells were FACS-sorted on a BD Influx sorter after the mixed lymphocyte reaction. The CDR3 sequence holds 16 residues, the cysteine and phenylalanine included. Only the CDR3 part of the read is kept: 48 bases, read in frame from the first base. The germline V gene (reference sequence) supplies CDR1 SEHNR and CDR2 FQNEAQ. V lost 5 bases and J lost 5 bases; the stretch between them is 19 bases long. The paper's findings and limits, for the study overall: Early after transplant, declines in HvG clones were associated with peak levels of circulating GvH clones. The conclusions were limited by the relatively low number and heterogeneity of the intestinal transplant patients. In patients with donor T cell macrochimerism, the allografts had high GvH to HvG T cell clonal ratios. GvH clones were found in recipient bone marrow, and some of the GvH clones appeared earlier in ileal mucosa or blood, which is consistent with an intestinal mucosal origin.

The sequence links TRBV7-9 to TRBJ1-5; confidence is insufficient to name the D gene. This clonotype was obtained from a human patient who received an intestinal transplant. This specimen was alloreactive CD8+ T cells from a mixed lymphocyte reaction culture, taken before intestinal transplant. In the paper's terms, the cell subset or site label means: CFSE-low proliferating T cells sorted from roughly 6-day pre-transplant mixed lymphocyte reaction (GvH or HvG direction). This receptor carries the CDR3 CASSPDGWREDQPQHF. At the DNA level, the sequence is TGTGCCAGCAGCCCGGACGGTTGGCGGGAAGATCAGCCCCAGCATTTT.